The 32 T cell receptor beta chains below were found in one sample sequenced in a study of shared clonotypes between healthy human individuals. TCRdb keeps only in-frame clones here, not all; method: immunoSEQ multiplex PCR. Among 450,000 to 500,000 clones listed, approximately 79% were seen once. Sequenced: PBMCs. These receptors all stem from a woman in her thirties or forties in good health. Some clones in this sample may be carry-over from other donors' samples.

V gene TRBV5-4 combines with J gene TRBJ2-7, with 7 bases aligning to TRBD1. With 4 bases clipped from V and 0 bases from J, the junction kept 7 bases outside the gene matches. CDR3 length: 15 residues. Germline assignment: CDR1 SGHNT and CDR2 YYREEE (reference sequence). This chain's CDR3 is CASSERQGFSYEQYF. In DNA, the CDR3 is TGTGCCAGCAGCGAAAGACAGGGCTTCTCCTACGAGCAGTACTTC.

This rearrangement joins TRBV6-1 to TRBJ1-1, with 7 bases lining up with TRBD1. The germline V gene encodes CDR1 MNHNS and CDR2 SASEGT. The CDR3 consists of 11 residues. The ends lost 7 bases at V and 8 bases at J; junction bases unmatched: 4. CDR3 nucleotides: TGTGCCAGCAAAACCAGGGGGGAAGCTTTCTTT. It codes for CASKTRGEAFF.

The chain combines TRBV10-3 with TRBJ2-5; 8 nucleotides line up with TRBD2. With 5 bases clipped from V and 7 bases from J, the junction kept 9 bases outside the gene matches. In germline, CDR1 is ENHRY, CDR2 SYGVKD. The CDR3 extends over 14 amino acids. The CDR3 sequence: CAISTERERGTQYF. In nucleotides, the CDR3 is TGTGCCATCAGTACAGAGCGGGAGCGAGGGACCCAGTACTTC.

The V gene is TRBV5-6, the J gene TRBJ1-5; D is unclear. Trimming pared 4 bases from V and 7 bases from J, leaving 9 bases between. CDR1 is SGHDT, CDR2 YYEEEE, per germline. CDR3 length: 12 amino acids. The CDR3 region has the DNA TGTGCCAGCAGCATTCCGACCCAGCCCCAGCATTTT. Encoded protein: CASSIPTQPQHF.

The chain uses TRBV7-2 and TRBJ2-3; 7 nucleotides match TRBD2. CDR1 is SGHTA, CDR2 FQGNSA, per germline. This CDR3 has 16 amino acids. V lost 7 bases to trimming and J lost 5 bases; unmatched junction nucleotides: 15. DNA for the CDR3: TGTGCCAGCACTCGGACCGTGTCTAGCGGCCGAGATACGCAGTATTTT. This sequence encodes CASTRTVSSGRDTQYF. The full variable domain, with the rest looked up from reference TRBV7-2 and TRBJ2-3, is GAGVSQSPSNKVTEKGKDVELRCDPISGHTALYWYRQSLGQGLEFLIYFQGNSAPDKSGLPSDRFSAERTGGSVSTLTIQRTQQEDSAVYLCASTRTVSSGRDTQYFGPGTRLTVL.

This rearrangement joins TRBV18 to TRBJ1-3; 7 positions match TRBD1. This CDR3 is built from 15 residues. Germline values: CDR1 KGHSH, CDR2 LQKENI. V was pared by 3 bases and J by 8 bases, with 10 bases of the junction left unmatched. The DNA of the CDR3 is TGTGCCAGCTCACCTGCAGGGGGAGCAGGAGACACCATATATTTT. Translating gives CASSPAGGAGDTIYF.

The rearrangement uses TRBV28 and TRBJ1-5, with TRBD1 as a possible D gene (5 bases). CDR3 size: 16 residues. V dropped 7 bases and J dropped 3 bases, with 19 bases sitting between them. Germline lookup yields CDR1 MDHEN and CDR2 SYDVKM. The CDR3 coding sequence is TGTGCCAGCATCCCGGCCGCCAGGGAAATCAATCAGCCCCAGCATTTT. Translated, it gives CASIPAAREINQPQHF.

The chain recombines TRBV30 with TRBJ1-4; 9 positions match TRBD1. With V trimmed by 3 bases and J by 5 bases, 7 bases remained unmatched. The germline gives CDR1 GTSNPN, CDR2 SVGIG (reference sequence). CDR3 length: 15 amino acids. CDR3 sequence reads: CAWRRKTGGNEKLFF. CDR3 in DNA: TGTGCCTGGAGAAGAAAGACAGGGGGAAATGAAAAACTGTTTTTT.

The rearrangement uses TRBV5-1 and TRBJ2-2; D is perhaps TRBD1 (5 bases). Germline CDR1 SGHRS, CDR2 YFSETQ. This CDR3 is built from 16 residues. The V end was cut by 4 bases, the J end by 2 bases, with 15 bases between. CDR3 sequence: CASSRGKGANTGELFF. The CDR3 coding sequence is TGCGCCAGCAGCCGTGGTAAAGGGGCAAACACCGGGGAGCTGTTTTTT.

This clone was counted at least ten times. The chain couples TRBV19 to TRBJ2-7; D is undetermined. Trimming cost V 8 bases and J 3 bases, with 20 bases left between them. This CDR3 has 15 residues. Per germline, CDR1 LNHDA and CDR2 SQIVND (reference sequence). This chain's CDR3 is CASSESYVEYYEQYF. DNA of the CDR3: TGTGCCAGTTCGGAATCCTACGTGGAATACTACGAGCAGTACTTC.

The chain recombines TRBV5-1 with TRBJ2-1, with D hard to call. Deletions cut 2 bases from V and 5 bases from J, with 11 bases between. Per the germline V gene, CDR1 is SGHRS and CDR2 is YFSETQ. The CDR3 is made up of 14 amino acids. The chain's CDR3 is CASSFEDADNEQFF. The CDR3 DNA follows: TGCGCCAGCAGCTTCGAGGACGCAGACAATGAGCAGTTCTTC.

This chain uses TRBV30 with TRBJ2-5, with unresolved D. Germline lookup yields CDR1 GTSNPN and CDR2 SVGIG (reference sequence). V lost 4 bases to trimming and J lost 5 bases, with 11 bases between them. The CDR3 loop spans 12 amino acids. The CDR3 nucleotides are TGTGCCTGGAACCCCACAACGGAGACCCAGTACTTC. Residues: CAWNPTTETQYF.

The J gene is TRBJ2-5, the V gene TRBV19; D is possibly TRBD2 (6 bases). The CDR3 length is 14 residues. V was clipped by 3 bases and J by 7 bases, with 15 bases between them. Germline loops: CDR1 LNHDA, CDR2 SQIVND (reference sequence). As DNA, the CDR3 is TGTGCCAGTAGTATGACGGGAGCCCGAGGGACCCAGTACTTC. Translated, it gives CASSMTGARGTQYF.

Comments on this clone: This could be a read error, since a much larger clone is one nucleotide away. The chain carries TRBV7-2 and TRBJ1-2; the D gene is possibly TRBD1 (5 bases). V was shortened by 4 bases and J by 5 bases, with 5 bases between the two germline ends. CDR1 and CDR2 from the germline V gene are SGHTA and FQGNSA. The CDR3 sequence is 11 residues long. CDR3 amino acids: CASSSGYGYTF. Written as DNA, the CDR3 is TGTGCCAGCAGCTCAGGGTATGGCTACACCTTC. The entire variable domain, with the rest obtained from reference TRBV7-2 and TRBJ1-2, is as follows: GAGVSQSPSNKVTEKGKDVELRCDPISGHTALYWYRQSLGQGLEFLIYFQGNSAPDKSGLPSDRFSAERTGGSVSTLTIQRTQQEDSAVYLCASSSGYGYTFGSGTRLTVV.

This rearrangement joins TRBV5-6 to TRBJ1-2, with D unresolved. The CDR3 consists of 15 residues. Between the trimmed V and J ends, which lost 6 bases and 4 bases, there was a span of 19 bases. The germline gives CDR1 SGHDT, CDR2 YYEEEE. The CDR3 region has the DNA TGTGCCAGCACCTCAAGTCCGGGCAGTCGCTATGGCTACACCTTC. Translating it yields CASTSSPGSRYGYTF.

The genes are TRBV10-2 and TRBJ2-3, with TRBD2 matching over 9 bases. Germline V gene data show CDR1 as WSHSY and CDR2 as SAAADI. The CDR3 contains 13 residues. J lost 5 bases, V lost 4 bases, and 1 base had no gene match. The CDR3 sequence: CASSGLAVDTQYF. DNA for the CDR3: TGCGCCAGCAGTGGACTAGCGGTAGATACGCAGTATTTT.

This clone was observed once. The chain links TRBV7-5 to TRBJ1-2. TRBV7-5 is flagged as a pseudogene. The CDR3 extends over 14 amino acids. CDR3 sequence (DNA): TGTGCCAGAAGCTTAGAGGGACCGACCTATGGCTACACCTTC. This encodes CARSLEGPTYGYTF.

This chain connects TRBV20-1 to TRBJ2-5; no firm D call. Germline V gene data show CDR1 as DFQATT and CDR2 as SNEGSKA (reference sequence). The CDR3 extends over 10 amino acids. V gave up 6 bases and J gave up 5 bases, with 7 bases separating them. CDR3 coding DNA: TGCAGTGCCTTATTGGAGACCCAGTACTTC. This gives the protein CSALLETQYF.

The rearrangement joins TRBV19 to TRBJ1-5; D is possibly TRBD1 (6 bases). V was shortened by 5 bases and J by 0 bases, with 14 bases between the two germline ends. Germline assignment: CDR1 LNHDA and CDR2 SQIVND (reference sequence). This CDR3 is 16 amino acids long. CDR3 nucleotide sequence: TGTGCCAGTAGTCTACGGACAGATTATAGCAATCAGCCCCAGCATTTT. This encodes CASSLRTDYSNQPQHF.

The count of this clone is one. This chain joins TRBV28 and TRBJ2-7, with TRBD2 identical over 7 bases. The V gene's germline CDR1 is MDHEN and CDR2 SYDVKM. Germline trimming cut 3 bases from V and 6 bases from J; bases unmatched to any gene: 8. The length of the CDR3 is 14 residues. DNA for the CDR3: TGTGCCAGCAGTTTTGTAGCGGGTAGGGCCGAGCAGTACTTC. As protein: CASSFVAGRAEQYF.

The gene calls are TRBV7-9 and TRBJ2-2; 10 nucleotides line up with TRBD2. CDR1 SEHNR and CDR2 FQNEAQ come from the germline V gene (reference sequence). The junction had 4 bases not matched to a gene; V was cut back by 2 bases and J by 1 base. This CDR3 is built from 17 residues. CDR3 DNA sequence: TGTGCCAGCAGCTTAAGCCGGACTAGCGGGAACACCGGGGAGCTGTTTTTT. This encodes CASSLSRTSGNTGELFF.

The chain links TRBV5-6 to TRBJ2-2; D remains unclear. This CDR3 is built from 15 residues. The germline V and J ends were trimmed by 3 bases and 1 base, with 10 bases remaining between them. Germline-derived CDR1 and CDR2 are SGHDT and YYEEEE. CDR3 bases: TGTGCCAGCAGCTCATACACGCGGAACACCGGGGAGCTGTTTTTT. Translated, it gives CASSSYTRNTGELFF.

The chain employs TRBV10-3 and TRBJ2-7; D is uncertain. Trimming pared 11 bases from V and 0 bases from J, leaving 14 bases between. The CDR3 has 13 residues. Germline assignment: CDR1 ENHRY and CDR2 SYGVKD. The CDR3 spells CASGSDPSYEQYF. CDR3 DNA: TGTGCCTCAGGCTCCGACCCCTCCTACGAGCAGTACTTC.

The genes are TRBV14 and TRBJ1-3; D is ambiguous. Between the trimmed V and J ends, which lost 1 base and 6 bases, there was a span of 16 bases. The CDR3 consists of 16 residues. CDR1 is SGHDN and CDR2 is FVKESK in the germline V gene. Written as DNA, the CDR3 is TGTGCCAGCAGCCAAGTCGGACTCAAGGTCCCAAACACCATATATTTT. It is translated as CASSQVGLKVPNTIYF.

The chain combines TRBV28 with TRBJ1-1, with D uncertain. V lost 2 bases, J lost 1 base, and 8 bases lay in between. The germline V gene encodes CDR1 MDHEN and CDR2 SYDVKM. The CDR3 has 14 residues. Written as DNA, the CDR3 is TGTGCCAGCAGTTTACCTGCCTGGAACACTGAAGCTTTCTTT. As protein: CASSLPAWNTEAFF.

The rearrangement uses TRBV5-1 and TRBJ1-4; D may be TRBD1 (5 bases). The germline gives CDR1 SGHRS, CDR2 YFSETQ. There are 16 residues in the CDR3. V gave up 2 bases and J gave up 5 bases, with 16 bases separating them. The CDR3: CASSLLQGGGNEKLFF. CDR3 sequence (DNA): TGCGCCAGCAGCTTATTGCAGGGTGGAGGGAATGAAAAACTGTTTTTT.

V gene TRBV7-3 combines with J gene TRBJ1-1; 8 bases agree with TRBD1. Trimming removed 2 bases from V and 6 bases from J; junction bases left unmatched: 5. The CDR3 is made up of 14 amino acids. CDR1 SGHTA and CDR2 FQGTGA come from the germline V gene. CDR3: CASSLGPGQAEAFF. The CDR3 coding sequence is TGTGCCAGCAGCTTAGGGCCGGGACAGGCTGAAGCTTTCTTT.

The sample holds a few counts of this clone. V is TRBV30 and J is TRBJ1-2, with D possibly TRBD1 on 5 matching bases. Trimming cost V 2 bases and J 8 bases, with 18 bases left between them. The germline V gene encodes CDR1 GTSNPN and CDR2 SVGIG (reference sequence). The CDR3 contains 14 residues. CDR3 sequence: CAWSFQGSSEGYTF. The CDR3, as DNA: TGTGCCTGGAGTTTCCAGGGCTCCAGCGAGGGCTACACCTTC.

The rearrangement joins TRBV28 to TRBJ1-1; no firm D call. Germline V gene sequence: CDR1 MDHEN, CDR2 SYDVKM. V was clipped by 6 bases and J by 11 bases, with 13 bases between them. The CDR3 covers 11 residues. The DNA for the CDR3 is TGTGCCAGCAGCGACAACTCTGGGGCTTTCTTT. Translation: CASSDNSGAFF.

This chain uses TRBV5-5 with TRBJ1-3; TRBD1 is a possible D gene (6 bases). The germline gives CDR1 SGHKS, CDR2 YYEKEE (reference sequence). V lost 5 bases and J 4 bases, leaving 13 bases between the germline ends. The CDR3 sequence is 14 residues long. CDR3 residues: CASRSGASGNTIYF. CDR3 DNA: TGTGCCAGCAGATCGGGGGCGTCAGGAAACACCATATATTTT.

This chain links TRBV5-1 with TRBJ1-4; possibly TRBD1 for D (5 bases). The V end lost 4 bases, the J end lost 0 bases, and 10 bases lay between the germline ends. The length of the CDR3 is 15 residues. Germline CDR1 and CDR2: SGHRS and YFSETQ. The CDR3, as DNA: TGCGCCAGCAGCAGATGGGGGGCAACTAATGAAAAACTGTTTTTT. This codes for CASSRWGATNEKLFF.

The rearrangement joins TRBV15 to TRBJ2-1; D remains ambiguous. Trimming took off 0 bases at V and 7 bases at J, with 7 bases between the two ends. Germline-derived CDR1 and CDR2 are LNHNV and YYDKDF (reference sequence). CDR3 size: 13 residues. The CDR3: CATSREQRNEQFF. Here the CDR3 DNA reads TGTGCCACCAGCAGAGAACAACGGAATGAGCAGTTCTTC.